The 11 T cell receptor beta chains listed next were all sequenced from one sample in a study of blood T cells in healthy people across ages. A second PCR of 7 to 11 cycles used a sample-barcoded 5' primer and a J-beta primer mix. One entry per CDR3 protein, called by TCRdb with MiXCR from the 5' RACE reads. The sample contains under 750,000 distinct CDR3 sequences, roughly 48% of which appear only once. The source material was blood. The receptors were sampled from a man of 80 years or more in good health.

The V and J genes are TRBV7-9 and TRBJ2-7; 10 bases are a match to TRBD1. This CDR3 comprises 15 residues. With 5 bases clipped from V and 4 bases from J, the junction kept 8 bases outside the gene matches. CDR1 is SEHNR and CDR2 is FQNEAQ in the germline V gene (reference sequence). The CDR3 nucleotides are TGTGCCAGCAGCAACCGGGACAGGGGTCAATACGAGCAGTACTTC. Translated: CASSNRDRGQYEQYF. Looking up the rest from reference TRBV7-9 and TRBJ2-7 gives the full variable domain: DTGVSQNPRHKITKRGQNVTFRCDPISEHNRLYWYRQTLGQGPEFLTYFQNEAQLEKSRLLSDRFSAERPKGSFSTLEIQRTEQGDSAMYLCASSNRDRGQYEQYFGPGTRLTVT.

This rearrangement joins TRBV6-2 or TRBV6-3 to TRBJ2-5, with D perhaps TRBD2 (5 bases). V was clipped by 6 bases and J by 7 bases, with 18 bases between them. CDR1 is MNHEY and CDR2 is SVGEGT in the germline V gene. The CDR3 runs to 14 residues. The CDR3, as DNA: TGTGCCAGCAGCCCCAGCGTTTCCGCGGGGACCCAGTACTTC. Amino acid sequence: CASSPSVSAGTQYF.

This chain joins TRBV6-6 and TRBJ2-7; D might be TRBD2 (6 bases). The CDR3 totals 13 residues. V dropped 5 bases and J dropped 2 bases, with 10 bases sitting between them. Germline lookup yields CDR1 MNHNY and CDR2 SVGAGI (reference sequence). This chain's CDR3 is CASSDGGTYEQYF. The CDR3 bases are TGTGCCAGCAGTGACGGGGGAACCTACGAGCAGTACTTC.

This clonotype appeared a single time. The chain combines TRBV27 with TRBJ1-4, with a possible D match to TRBD1 (6 bases). V was shortened by 11 bases and J by 7 bases, with 17 bases between the two germline ends. Germline assignment: CDR1 MNHEY and CDR2 SMNVEV (reference sequence). This CDR3 region has 13 residues. CDR3 amino acids: CACKSGAGEKLFF. CDR3 in DNA: TGTGCCTGTAAGTCGGGGGCCGGTGAAAAACTGTTTTTT.

This chain connects TRBV7-9 to TRBJ2-1, with 10 bases fitting TRBD2. The CDR3 covers 16 residues. With 6 bases clipped from V and 0 bases from J, the junction kept 5 bases outside the gene matches. In germline, CDR1 is SEHNR, CDR2 FQNEAQ (reference sequence). The CDR3 DNA reads TGTGCCAGCAGAACTACTAGCGGGACCTCCTACAATGAGCAGTTCTTC. Its protein product is CASRTTSGTSYNEQFF.

The chain links TRBV7-2 to TRBJ2-7; D unclear. The germline V gene has CDR1 SGHTA and CDR2 FQGNSA. The V end was cut by 5 bases, the J end by 6 bases, with 14 bases between. The CDR3 covers 13 residues. DNA for the CDR3: TGTGCCAGCAGCCGCGTCCCCCTCCCCGAGCAGTACTTC. Protein sequence: CASSRVPLPEQYF.

V is TRBV4-3 and J is TRBJ2-3, with TRBD1 matching over 10 bases. With V trimmed by 0 bases and J by 1 base, 1 base remained unmatched. The CDR3 consists of 16 residues. CDR1 is LGHNA, CDR2 YSLEER, per germline. The CDR3 coding sequence is TGCGCCAGCAGCCAAGATGGGACAGGGGGCACAGATACGCAGTATTTT. Translation gives CASSQDGTGGTDTQYF.

This clonotype came up a few times. The gene calls are TRBV20-1 and TRBJ2-5; 7 bases fit TRBD2. With 6 bases clipped from V and 4 bases from J, the junction kept 5 bases outside the gene matches. This CDR3 spans 12 amino acids. Per the germline V gene, CDR1 is DFQATT and CDR2 is SNEGSKA (reference sequence). This chain's CDR3 is CSATSSGETQYF. The CDR3 DNA follows: TGCAGTGCCACGTCTAGCGGAGAGACCCAGTACTTC.

V gene TRBV2 combines with J gene TRBJ2-2; the D is unclear. Germline CDR1 is SNHLY and CDR2 is FYNNEI. The CDR3 extends over 14 amino acids. The V end was cut by 8 bases, the J end by 0 bases, with 10 bases between. Written as DNA, the CDR3 is TGTGCCAGCTTATGGGAACCGAACACCGGGGAGCTGTTTTTT. Protein: CASLWEPNTGELFF.

Of note for this clonotype: The junction departs from germline at one end; a sequencing error may be responsible. The rearrangement links TRBV6-2 or TRBV6-3 to TRBJ2-1; TRBD1 is a possible D gene (5 bases). Germline loops: CDR1 MNHEY, CDR2 SVGEGT. This CDR3 is built from 15 residues. CDR3 protein: CACSYSTETYNEQFF. For the CDR3, the DNA is TGTGCCTGCAGTTACTCGACAGAAACCTACAATGAGCAGTTCTTC.

This clonotype has at least ten counts. The V call is TRBV7-2, the J call TRBJ2-7, with no clear D. Germline CDR1 is SGHTA and CDR2 is FQGNSA. CDR3 size: 15 residues. The V and J ends lost 2 bases and 6 bases respectively, with 17 bases between them. The CDR3 DNA follows: TGTGCCAGCAGCTTATCGGCAGGCCACGTTGGCGAGCAGTACTTC. Amino acid sequence: CASSLSAGHVGEQYF.